This T cell receptor (beta chain) came from a study of cytomegalovirus exposure and HLA in healthy donors. This clone was recorded once. Its antigen is as yet unknown. The protocol was immunoSEQ multiplex PCR, while the TCRdb copy is restricted to in-frame clones and leaves out a portion. The sample has around 350,000 clones, 86% seen once. The CDR3 sequence is 14 residues long. Germline CDR1 and CDR2: SEHNR and FQNEAQ (reference sequence). The V segment lost 4 bases and the J segment 5 bases; nucleotides outside the gene matches: 3. Study conclusions and caveats: Three of the chains that were CMV-associated were confirmed in vitro to be specific for CMV antigens. Many donors carried some public TCRs, although rarity characterized most TCR sequences.

Sequencing used PBMCs. The sequence derives from a woman in her late teens or twenties in good health and CMV-seronegative. The chain recombines TRBV7-9 with TRBJ1-4; 8 positions agree with TRBD1. CDR3 nucleotides: TGTGCCAGCAGCTCGAGACAGGGGAATGAAAAACTGTTTTTT. It encodes CASSSRQGNEKLFF.